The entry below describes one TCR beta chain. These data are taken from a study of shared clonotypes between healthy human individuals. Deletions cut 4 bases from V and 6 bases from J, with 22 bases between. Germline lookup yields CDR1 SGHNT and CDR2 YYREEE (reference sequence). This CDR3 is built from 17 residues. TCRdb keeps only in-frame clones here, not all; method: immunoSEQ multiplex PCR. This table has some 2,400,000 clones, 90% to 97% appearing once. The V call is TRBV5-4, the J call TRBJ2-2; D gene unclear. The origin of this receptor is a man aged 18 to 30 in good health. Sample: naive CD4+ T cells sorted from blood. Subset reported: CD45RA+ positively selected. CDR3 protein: CASSAEGLVLSPGELFF. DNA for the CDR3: TGTGCCAGCAGCGCCGAAGGGTTGGTATTGAGTCCCGGGGAGCTGTTTTTT.